These T cell receptor beta chains were read from a single sample in a study of radiotherapy plus CTLA-4 blockade in lung cancer. The repertoire was sequenced with immunoSEQ multiplex PCR; TCRdb's copy has only in-frame clones and lacks some. Of 85,000 to 130,000 clones listed, approximately 81% are singletons. This material consisted of peripheral blood, taken from a patient treated with radiotherapy plus ipilimumab. Every receptor here comes from a human donor with non-small cell lung cancer that progressed on radiotherapy plus ipilimumab. Some clones in this sample may be carry-over from other donors' samples. CDR3s include the opening cysteine and the closing phenylalanine or tryptophan. A D gene is named only where the DNA matches it firmly. Not all rows give a size; the values are once, few, many and, for expanded clones, a class.

CDR3nt	CDR3aa	d_gene	v_gene	j_gene	abundance
TGTGCCAGCTCCCGAGAGACGTTCGTGGGAGGTGAAATGAACACTGAAGCTTTCTTT	CASSRETFVGGEMNTEAFF	.	TRBV18	TRBJ1-1	.
TGTGCCAGCAGCTTAGGGCAGGGATATGGCTACACCTTC	CASSLGQGYGYTF	.	TRBV7-6	TRBJ1-2	.
TGTGCCAGCAGTTACGGAAGATTCTCCTACGAGCAGTACTTC	CASSYGRFSYEQYF	.	TRBV6-5	TRBJ2-7	.
TGCGCCAGCAGCCCCCGCCGCGGGGGCACAGATACGCAGTATTTT	CASSPRRGGTDTQYF	.	TRBV4-3	TRBJ2-3	.
TGTGCCAGCAGTCCAAGACAGGGGACTAATGAAAAACTGTTTTTT	CASSPRQGTNEKLFF	TRBD1	TRBV27	TRBJ1-4	.
TGTGCCAGCAGTCCAAACCCCGTTCATTGGAACACTGAAGCTTTCTTT	CASSPNPVHWNTEAFF	.	TRBV9	TRBJ1-1	.
TGTGCCAGCAGTTACAGTATGGGGGGCGCTGAGACCCAGTACTTC	CASSYSMGGAETQYF	.	TRBV6-5	TRBJ2-5	few
TGTGCCAGCAGCCTCGGGACAGAAAATTCACCCCTCCACTTT	CASSLGTENSPLHF	TRBD1	TRBV4-2	TRBJ1-6	.
TGTGCCAGCAGCCGTCCACGGACAGGTATGGTTCCAGATACGCAGTATTTT	CASSRPRTGMVPDTQYF	TRBD1	TRBV4-2	TRBJ2-3	medium-sized
TGTGCCAGCAGCTTTCAGCGCCAGCTCCAAGAGACCCAGTACTTC	CASSFQRQLQETQYF	.	TRBV7-9	TRBJ2-5	.
TGTGCCAGCAGCCAAGATATAGCCGGGGGCTACAATGAGCAGTTCTTC	CASSQDIAGGYNEQFF	.	TRBV4-2	TRBJ2-1	few
TGCAGCGCCTCTAGCGGGGGTACCCTCGCCGTAGAGACCCAGTACTTC	CSASSGGTLAVETQYF	TRBD2	TRBV29-1	TRBJ2-5	.
TGTGCCAGCAGTTTGACCGGACAGGGTTACACCATATATTTT	CASSLTGQGYTIYF	TRBD1	TRBV27	TRBJ1-3	.
TGTGCCAGCAGCTTAGTAGGGGAGGTCACTGAAGCTTTCTTT	CASSLVGEVTEAFF	.	TRBV7-2	TRBJ1-1	.
TGTGCCAGCATAAGGACAGGGGGCGCGGGGAGCAATCAGCCCCAGCATTTT	CASIRTGGAGSNQPQHF	TRBD1	TRBV2	TRBJ1-5	.
TGTGCCAGCAGCTTCCCGACAGGGGAAGAGACCCAGTACTTC	CASSFPTGEETQYF	TRBD1	TRBV5-4	TRBJ2-5	.
TGCGCCAGCAGCCAAGACTTTGGTCAGCCCCAAGAGACCCAGTACTTC	CASSQDFGQPQETQYF	.	TRBV4-3	TRBJ2-5	.
TGTGCCAGCAGTGTCTATAGGGCGGGGGGGAACAATGAGCAGTTCTTC	CASSVYRAGGNNEQFF	TRBD2	TRBV2	TRBJ2-1	.
TGTGCCAGCTCACAACTACAGGGGGACTATGGCTACACCTTC	CASSQLQGDYGYTF	TRBD1	TRBV18	TRBJ1-2	.
TGCGCCAGCAGCTTGTTAACCAACTATGGCTACACCTTC	CASSLLTNYGYTF	.	TRBV5-1	TRBJ1-2	.
TGTGCTAGTGGTTTGAGTATTATGCCGCAGTATTTT	CASGLSIMPQYF	.	TRBV12-5	TRBJ2-3	.
TGTGCCAGCAGCTTAGATCTTACAGTCTACGAGCAGTACTTC	CASSLDLTVYEQYF	.	TRBV11-2	TRBJ2-7	.
TGTGCCAGCAGCTTAGCCCAGGGACTAGCATACAATGAGCAGTTCTTC	CASSLAQGLAYNEQFF	TRBD2	TRBV7-6	TRBJ2-1	.
TGTGCCAGCAGTTTCATTGTAGGTCCACCCATCGACAGGAACCCGAGGGATACGCAGTATTTT	CASSFIVGPPIDRNPRDTQYF	.	TRBV27	TRBJ2-3	once
TGTGCCAGCAGCTTATCGTGGAGGGGAGTAATGGGGGGCTACACCTTC	CASSLSWRGVMGGYTF	.	TRBV7-9	TRBJ1-2	.
TGCAGCGTTGCCCTACAGGGGAACACTGAAGCTTTCTTT	CSVALQGNTEAFF	.	TRBV29-1	TRBJ1-1	few
TGTGCCAGCAGTTCTATGGGCACAGTGGATGGCTACACCTTC	CASSSMGTVDGYTF	.	TRBV28	TRBJ1-2	.